This entry describes one T cell receptor (beta chain). What it binds is unknown. These data come from a study of cytomegalovirus exposure and HLA in healthy donors. Trimming took off 8 bases at V and 8 bases at J, with 12 bases between the two ends. Germline V lookup: CDR1 MNHEY, CDR2 SVGAGI. The length of the CDR3 is 11 residues. Study results and limitations: It was in a later analysis that TCR association rates were seen to vary by HLA locus, highest for DRB1 and lowest for HLA-C.

The PCR used 60 Vbeta and 13 Jbeta primers. Clones were sequenced by immunoSEQ multiplex PCR, and TCRdb holds only the in-frame ones, with some missing. The table includes some 93,000 clones, about four fifths detected once. The rearrangement uses TRBV6-5 and TRBJ1-2; D gene uncertain. The clonotype originates from a woman aged 40 to 50 in good health and CMV-seronegative. Input material: PBMCs. CDR3 nucleotides: TGTGCCAGCGGTAACAGCGGGGGCTACACCTTC. Residues: CASGNSGGYTF.